A single sample is the source of the 10 T cell receptor beta chains below, sequenced in a study of T-cell reconstitution after alpha-beta-depleted transplantation in children. Unique molecular identifiers were used to barcode this TCRbeta library. TCRdb ran MiXCR on the PCR reads and lists one entry per CDR3 protein. Of roughly 420,000 distinct CDR3 sequences in the sample, 15% to 20% were seen once. The sequencing used PBMCs, mostly from graft donor cells, collected 360 days after TCRalphabeta/CD19-depleted stem cell transplant. Every receptor here comes from a boy in the first two years of life who had a stem cell transplant for Wiskott-Aldrich syndrome, so the T cells may come from the graft donor.

This clonotype has just a few counts. V is TRBV10-2 and J is TRBJ2-7; D remains ambiguous. The CDR3 length is 12 residues. Looked up from germline, CDR1 is WSHSY and CDR2 is SAAADI. V was trimmed by 6 bases and J by 5 bases, leaving 11 bases between them. The DNA of the CDR3 is TGCGCCAGCAGGCCCGGTCGCCACGAGCAGTACTTC. Translation gives CASRPGRHEQYF.

The table lists this clonotype with a few counts. The chain couples TRBV3-1 to TRBJ2-3, with D unresolved. This CDR3 spans 13 amino acids. Trimming cost V 1 base and J 7 bases, with 9 bases left between them. Per germline, CDR1 LGHDT and CDR2 YNNKEL (reference sequence). The CDR3 coding sequence is TGTGCCAGCAGCCAAGGACCAGTGAATACGCAGTATTTT. Encoded protein: CASSQGPVNTQYF.

This clonotype was picked up a small number of times. This rearrangement joins TRBV7-9 to TRBJ2-7; 8 positions agree with TRBD2. Germline V gene sequence: CDR1 SEHNR, CDR2 FQNEAQ (reference sequence). V gave up 4 bases and J gave up 3 bases; unmatched junction bases: 2. The CDR3 contains 13 residues. CDR3 sequence: CASSWSGGYEQYF. The DNA of the CDR3 is TGTGCCAGCAGCTGGAGCGGGGGCTACGAGCAGTACTTC.

The gene calls are TRBV25-1 and TRBJ2-1, with 11 positions matching TRBD2. The V segment lost 1 base and the J segment 7 bases; nucleotides outside the gene matches: 3. There are 15 residues in the CDR3. CDR1 and CDR2 from the germline V gene are MGHDK and SYGVNS. CDR3 sequence: CASSEFVAGGNEQFF. CDR3 DNA: TGTGCCAGCAGTGAATTTGTAGCGGGAGGGAATGAGCAGTTCTTC.

This clonotype was detected only a few times. The V and J genes are TRBV7-8 and TRBJ2-1; D uncertain. V gave up 4 bases and J gave up 5 bases, with 18 bases separating them. Per the germline V gene, CDR1 is SGHVS and CDR2 is FQNEAQ. The CDR3 extends over 16 amino acids. The CDR3 loop reads CASSSSNRLTDNEQFF. CDR3 DNA sequence: TGTGCCAGCAGCTCGTCCAACCGCCTTACGGACAATGAGCAGTTCTTC.

The table lists this clonotype with a few counts. The V and J genes are TRBV5-1 and TRBJ2-7; weak D call: TRBD1 (6 bases). Trimming removed 4 bases from V and 0 bases from J, with 14 bases in between. The CDR3 consists of 15 residues. The germline V gene has CDR1 SGHRS and CDR2 YFSETQ. CDR3 residues: CASSLPTGYSYEQYF. In DNA form, the CDR3 reads TGCGCCAGCAGCCTCCCCACAGGGTACTCCTACGAGCAGTACTTC.

This clonotype was seen a handful of times. This chain uses TRBV7-2 with TRBJ2-1; 9 bases fit TRBD2. The V and J ends lost 2 bases and 4 bases, in that order; junction bases with no gene match: 3. The CDR3 runs 15 residues. Germline assignment: CDR1 SGHTA and CDR2 FQGNSA. CDR3 sequence reads: CASSLTSGLYNEQFF. The CDR3 nucleotides are TGTGCCAGCAGCTTAACTAGCGGGCTATACAATGAGCAGTTCTTC. The full variable domain, completed using reference TRBV7-2 and TRBJ2-1, is GAGVSQSPSNKVTEKGKDVELRCDPISGHTALYWYRQSLGQGLEFLIYFQGNSAPDKSGLPSDRFSAERTGGSVSTLTIQRTQQEDSAVYLCASSLTSGLYNEQFFGPGTRLTVL.

This clonotype was counted between two and nine times. The rearrangement uses TRBV9 and TRBJ2-3; D not certain. CDR1 and CDR2 from the germline V gene are SGDLS and YYNGEE. The CDR3 has 14 amino acids. Trimming took 0 bases from V and 3 from J, leaving 8 bases between them. CDR3 amino acids: CASSVAHRTDTQYF. The CDR3 coding sequence is TGTGCCAGCAGCGTAGCCCATAGGACAGATACGCAGTATTTT.

The chain links TRBV7-2 to TRBJ2-5; no clear D. V was cut by 2 bases and J by 5 bases, with 12 bases left in between. This CDR3 is built from 14 residues. CDR1 and CDR2 from the germline V gene are SGHTA and FQGNSA. The CDR3 region is CASSLNRARETQYF. The CDR3 DNA reads as TGTGCCAGCAGCTTAAATCGGGCCCGGGAGACCCAGTACTTC. Supplemented by reference TRBV7-2 and TRBJ2-5, the full variable domain reads GAGVSQSPSNKVTEKGKDVELRCDPISGHTALYWYRQSLGQGLEFLIYFQGNSAPDKSGLPSDRFSAERTGGSVSTLTIQRTQQEDSAVYLCASSLNRARETQYFGPGTRLLVL.

This clonotype was observed a few times. The chain has TRBV20-1 and TRBJ2-1; TRBD1 aligns across 9 bases. The germline V gene has CDR1 DFQATT and CDR2 SNEGSKA (reference sequence). J gave up 2 bases and V 6 bases, and 8 bases lay outside the gene matches. There are 15 residues in the CDR3. The CDR3 bases are TGCAGTGCGTCTACAGGGGGCAACCCCTACAATGAGCAGTTCTTC. It encodes CSASTGGNPYNEQFF.